This TCR beta chain is from a study of blood T cell repertoires in COVID-19. In the study overall: The origin of the acute and convalescent COVID-19 samples was the United States, Italy and Spain.

In the source study's methods: From reference gene primer amplification, estimates of nucleated cell counts were derived. Generated by immunoSEQ multiplex PCR, the TCRdb table keeps only in-frame clones and is missing some. The DNA gave D and trimming, while V, J and clone size come from that table. The sample lists 300,000 to 350,000 clones, about 91% occurring once. Concerning this clone: At the DNA level, this CDR3 is encoded by other sequences in the same sample as well.

V lost 2 bases to trimming and J lost 0 bases; unmatched junction nucleotides: 0. The CDR3 sequence is 14 residues long. In germline, CDR1 is MDHEN, CDR2 SYDVKM. Sample: peripheral blood. J is TRBJ2-7 and V is TRBV28; 8 nucleotides agree with TRBD1. The receptor was isolated from a man aged 25 to 40 with COVID-19, enrolled during active disease. As DNA, the CDR3 is TGTGCCAGCAGTTTAACAGGGGGCTCCTACGAGCAGTACTTC. It translates to CASSLTGGSYEQYF.